This T cell receptor beta chain was identified during a study of T cell responses to AZD1222 COVID-19 vaccine. V was cut by 3 bases and J by 0 bases, with 6 bases left in between. The germline gives CDR1 MNHEY, CDR2 SMNVEV (reference sequence). There are 13 residues in the CDR3. With regard to this clone: Different DNA sequences within this sample yield the same CDR3.

Only in-frame clones appear in the TCRdb table, and some are missing; sequencing was by immunoSEQ multiplex PCR. The table has 60,000 to 70,000 clones, approximately 85% seen once. The receptor comes from an adult in good health. V gene TRBV27 combines with J gene TRBJ2-7; no firm D call. The material was peripheral blood, obtained on day 0 of AZD1222 vaccination. The CDR3, as DNA: TGTGCCAGCAGTTTCTCTGGCTCCTACGAGCAGTACTTC. It yields the protein CASSFSGSYEQYF.